Each of the 27 T cell receptor beta chains below was sequenced from the same sample in a study of blood T cell repertoires in COVID-19 (dated by TCRdb to the early 2020s). The library was built by means of the immunoSEQ multiplex PCR assay. Not all clones reach the TCRdb copy of this immuneACCESS table, which keeps in-frame sequences only. Checked studies attribute under half of the gap to unresolved V genes and leave the rest unexplained. Across this sample there are around 300,000 clones, with under 90% seen only once. The ten most abundant clones make up just under 0.95% of the sample. Sequencing input: peripheral blood. The receptors derive from a woman in her 40s who had recovered from COVID-19.

The rearrangement joins TRBV14 to TRBJ2-3; TRBD1 might be the D (6 bases). Per germline, CDR1 SGHDN and CDR2 FVKESK. The CDR3 is 14 amino acids. V lost 4 bases, J lost 5 bases, and 13 bases lay in between. CDR3: CASSRTTGIDTQYF. The CDR3 bases are TGTGCCAGCAGCCGAACTACAGGGATAGATACGCAGTATTTT. The variable domain in full, with the rest retrieved from reference TRBV14 and TRBJ2-3, is EAGVTQFPSHSVIEKGQTVTLRCDPISGHDNLYWYRRVMGKEIKFLLHFVKESKQDESGMPNNRFLAERTGGTYSTLKVQPAELEDSGVYFCASSRTTGIDTQYFGPGTRLTVL.

The chain is built from TRBV27 and TRBJ1-2, with 9 bases lining up with TRBD1. Germline V lookup: CDR1 MNHEY, CDR2 SMNVEV (reference sequence). V shed 6 bases and J 3 bases; nucleotides not matched to a gene: 8. This CDR3 comprises 15 residues. The CDR3 DNA follows: TGTGCCAGCAGCCCTGGACAGGGGCGGCACTATGGCTACACCTTC. Encoded protein: CASSPGQGRHYGYTF.

V is TRBV6-6 and J is TRBJ2-5; the match to TRBD2 covers 8 bases. Germline V gene sequence: CDR1 MNHNY, CDR2 SVGAGI (reference sequence). This CDR3 is 15 amino acids long. V gave up 2 bases and J gave up 4 bases; unmatched junction bases: 6. CDR3 bases: TGTGCCAGCAGTTACAACGGGGGGGCAGCAGAGACCCAGTACTTC. Translated, it gives CASSYNGGAAETQYF.

As regards this clone: Other DNA variants within this sample encode the same CDR3. V is TRBV19 and J is TRBJ2-1, with 11 bases aligning to TRBD2. Germline CDR1 is LNHDA and CDR2 is SQIVND (reference sequence). The CDR3 spans 16 residues. V dropped 6 bases and J dropped 0; count of bases not matched to a gene: 4. CDR3 sequence reads: CASSRLAGSSYNEQFF. In DNA, the CDR3 is TGTGCCAGTAGCAGACTAGCGGGAAGCTCCTACAATGAGCAGTTCTTC. Full variable domain (remainder filled in from reference TRBV19 and TRBJ2-1): DGGITQSPKYLFRKEGQNVTLSCEQNLNHDAMYWYRQDPGQGLRLIYYSQIVNDFQKGDIAEGYSVSREKKESFPLTVTSAQKNPTAFYLCASSRLAGSSYNEQFFGPGTRLTVL.

The V call is TRBV11-2, the J call TRBJ2-3; maybe TRBD2 (6 bases). Trimming removed 1 base at V and 5 bases at J, with 10 bases between. Germline V gene sequence: CDR1 SGHAT, CDR2 FQNNGV. This CDR3 region has 14 residues. The CDR3 reads CASSLGLVLDTQYF. CDR3 DNA: TGTGCCAGCAGCTTAGGACTAGTTCTAGATACGCAGTATTTT.

The J gene is TRBJ1-2, the V gene TRBV7-2; no definite D call. Trimming pared 5 bases from V and 4 bases from J, leaving 11 bases between. The CDR3 sequence is 13 residues long. Germline V gene lookup returns CDR1 SGHTA and CDR2 FQGNSA. This CDR3 is CASSLGGAYGYTF. In DNA, the CDR3 is TGTGCCAGCAGCCTTGGTGGAGCCTATGGCTACACCTTC.

This chain links TRBV24-1 with TRBJ2-3, with 8 bases fitting TRBD1. Trimming took 2 bases from V and 4 from J; bases not matched to a gene: 4. The CDR3 is 15 residues long. Germline-derived CDR1 and CDR2 are KGHDR and SFDVKD. Here the CDR3 reads CATSDWTGPPDTQYF. Written as DNA, the CDR3 is TGTGCCACCAGTGATTGGACAGGGCCCCCAGATACGCAGTATTTT.

This rearrangement joins TRBV19 to TRBJ2-7; 8 positions agree with TRBD1. Germline V gene sequence: CDR1 LNHDA, CDR2 SQIVND (reference sequence). J gave up 2 bases and V 5 bases, and 8 bases lay outside the gene matches. CDR3 length: 15 amino acids. CDR3 protein: CASSSRTGRAYEQYF. Here the CDR3 DNA reads TGTGCCAGTAGTTCCCGGACAGGGAGAGCCTACGAGCAGTACTTC.

The chain joins TRBV29-1 to TRBJ2-5, with 12 bases fitting TRBD1. From germline, CDR1 is SQVTM and CDR2 ANQGSEA. CDR3 size: 16 residues. V was pared by 7 bases and J by 5 bases, with 14 bases of the junction left unmatched. Here the CDR3 reads CSADPGTGGAGETQYF. CDR3 bases: TGCAGCGCCGATCCCGGGACAGGGGGCGCGGGGGAGACCCAGTACTTC.

The chain combines TRBV9 with TRBJ2-1; possibly TRBD1 for D (5 bases). V was cut by 0 bases and J by 10 bases, with 17 bases left in between. The CDR3 contains 15 residues. Germline V gives CDR1 SGDLS, CDR2 YYNGEE. DNA of the CDR3: TGTGCCAGCAGCGTAGACGACCGCAGGGCAGAAGAGCAGTTCTTC. This gives the protein CASSVDDRRAEEQFF.

The J gene is TRBJ1-3, the V gene TRBV9, with a weak D call TRBD1 (5 bases). V lost 6 bases, J lost 0 bases, and 13 bases lay in between. CDR1 is SGDLS and CDR2 is YYNGEE in the germline V gene. This CDR3 is built from 15 residues. CDR3 nucleotide sequence: TGTGCCAGCAAAAGGGACGGGGGCTCTGGAAACACCATATATTTT. As protein: CASKRDGGSGNTIYF.

This clone has only one observation. J is TRBJ2-7 and V is TRBV30, with unresolved D. The CDR3 spans 11 residues. Looked up from germline, CDR1 is GTSNPN and CDR2 is SVGIG (reference sequence). V was clipped by 3 bases and J by 3 bases, with 6 bases between them. CDR3 nucleotides: TGTGCCTGGAGCGCGCGCTACGAGCAGTACTTC. Amino acid sequence: CAWSARYEQYF.

The CDR3 region is CASSLRQARNTIYF. DNA for the CDR3: TGTGCCAGCAGCCTCCGACAGGCCAGAAACACCATATATTTT. This chain uses TRBV3-1 (or the pseudogene TRBV3-2) with TRBJ1-3; tentatively, D is TRBD1 (6 bases). V was cut by 4 bases and J by 5 bases, with 12 bases left in between. There are 14 residues in the CDR3. Germline V gene lookup returns CDR1 LGHDT and CDR2 YNNKEL (reference sequence).

J is TRBJ2-7 and V is TRBV5-6; the match to TRBD1 covers 8 bases. From germline, CDR1 is SGHDT and CDR2 YYEEEE. V was clipped by 3 bases and J by 1 base; unmatched bases: 3. CDR3 size: 14 residues. The DNA of the CDR3 is TGTGCCAGCAGCTGGGGACAGGTTTCCTACGAGCAGTACTTC. It encodes CASSWGQVSYEQYF.

J is TRBJ2-1 and V is TRBV27; no clear D. The germline V gene encodes CDR1 MNHEY and CDR2 SMNVEV (reference sequence). V dropped 1 base and J dropped 0 bases, with 13 bases sitting between them. The CDR3 is made up of 17 amino acids. The CDR3 DNA reads as TGTGCCAGCAGTTTATACCAGGTCGGTCTCTCCTACAATGAGCAGTTCTTC. This encodes CASSLYQVGLSYNEQFF.

J is TRBJ2-1 and V is TRBV24-1; D perhaps matches TRBD2 (6 bases). The CDR3 runs to 17 residues. Germline-derived CDR1 and CDR2 are KGHDR and SFDVKD. V was shortened by 0 bases and J by 0 bases, with 11 bases between the two germline ends. In nucleotides, the CDR3 is TGTGCCACCAGTGATTTGGGAGGGAGAGGCTCCTACAATGAGCAGTTCTTC. Its translation is CATSDLGGRGSYNEQFF.

The chain has TRBV18 and TRBJ2-5; maybe TRBD2 (6 bases). Trimming stripped 0 bases from V and 5 bases from J, with 13 bases between. Looked up from germline, CDR1 is KGHSH and CDR2 is LQKENI. This CDR3 region has 15 residues. DNA of the CDR3: TGTGCCAGCTCACCACCGGGACGGGCGGGGGAGACCCAGTACTTC. It codes for CASSPPGRAGETQYF.

The chain uses TRBV30 and TRBJ2-7; a weak D match, TRBD1 (6 bases). The CDR3 length is 13 residues. CDR1 is GTSNPN and CDR2 is SVGIG in the germline V gene (reference sequence). Trimming stripped 5 bases from V and 3 bases from J, with 14 bases between. CDR3 bases: TGTGCCTGGCAGGTGGACAGATACTACGAGCAGTACTTC. It encodes CAWQVDRYYEQYF.

The DNA for the CDR3 is TGCGCCAGCAGCTTGGTCCCAGGGGCGGGAGAGACCCAGTACTTC. Encoded protein: CASSLVPGAGETQYF. The chain is built from TRBV5-1 and TRBJ2-5, with D possibly matching TRBD1 (6 bases). Germline assignment: CDR1 SGHRS and CDR2 YFSETQ. V lost 0 bases and J 4 bases, leaving 13 bases between the germline ends. The CDR3 has 15 amino acids.

This clone was seen a handful of times. The genes are TRBV24-1 and TRBJ1-1; 9 nucleotides match TRBD1. J lost 5 bases, V lost 10 bases, and 7 bases had no gene match. Germline V gene lookup returns CDR1 KGHDR and CDR2 SFDVKD. The CDR3 sequence is 13 residues long. In DNA, the CDR3 is TGTGCCACTAGGGGACAGGGACGGACTGAAGCTTTCTTT. The encoded protein is CATRGQGRTEAFF.

This chain links TRBV18 with TRBJ1-1; D unclear. The V gene's germline CDR1 is KGHSH and CDR2 LQKENI. CDR3 size: 13 residues. The V end was cut by 2 bases, the J end by 3 bases, with 7 bases between. The CDR3, as DNA: TGTGCCAGCTCACCATTGAGGGACACTGAAGCTTTCTTT. Residues: CASSPLRDTEAFF.

CDR3 DNA sequence: TGTGCCAGCAGCCCGATCGGGGGGGGGCGCGTTAATGAAAAACTGTTTTTT. This codes for CASSPIGGGRVNEKLFF. The chain joins TRBV7-9 to TRBJ1-4, with a weak D call TRBD1 (6 bases). The CDR3 length is 17 residues. Between the trimmed V and J ends, which lost 5 bases and 4 bases, there was a span of 20 bases. Germline assignment: CDR1 SEHNR and CDR2 FQNEAQ (reference sequence). The full variable domain, rest sourced from reference TRBV7-9 and TRBJ1-4, is DTGVSQNPRHKITKRGQNVTFRCDPISEHNRLYWYRQTLGQGPEFLTYFQNEAQLEKSRLLSDRFSAERPKGSFSTLEIQRTEQGDSAMYLCASSPIGGGRVNEKLFFGSGTQLSVL.

V and J are TRBV7-9 and TRBJ2-5, with TRBD2 identical over 14 bases. Trimming took 3 bases from V and 3 from J; bases not matched to a gene: 3. The CDR3 sequence is 16 residues long. Looked up from germline, CDR1 is SEHNR and CDR2 is FQNEAQ (reference sequence). The CDR3 nucleotides read TGTGCCAGCAGCTTGGGACTAGCGGGAGCCGAAGAGACCCAGTACTTC. It encodes CASSLGLAGAEETQYF.

The chain links TRBV5-1 to TRBJ2-1; TRBD1 aligns across 10 bases. CDR3 length: 16 amino acids. Germline lookup yields CDR1 SGHRS and CDR2 YFSETQ. The trim removed 4 bases at V and 4 bases at J, leaving 8 bases unmatched. The CDR3 region is CASSPNPGQGYNEQFF. The CDR3 nucleotides read TGCGCCAGCAGCCCGAACCCGGGACAGGGGTACAATGAGCAGTTCTTC.

The chain employs TRBV4-2 and TRBJ2-7, with D possibly matching TRBD2 (6 bases). The CDR3 has 17 amino acids. V gave up 1 base and J gave up 1 base, with 17 bases separating them. From germline, CDR1 is LGHNA and CDR2 YNFKEQ. The CDR3 region is CASSQALGGARSYEQYF. DNA for the CDR3: TGTGCCAGCAGCCAAGCCCTAGGAGGGGCCCGGTCCTACGAGCAGTACTTC.

Comments on this clone: Additional DNA sequences in this sample encode the identical CDR3. The J gene is TRBJ1-6, the V gene TRBV19; D gene uncertain. The germline gives CDR1 LNHDA, CDR2 SQIVND (reference sequence). V shed 3 bases and J shed 7 bases, with 4 bases lying between them. The CDR3 spans 12 residues. The CDR3 is CASSIGNSPLHF. For the CDR3, the DNA is TGTGCCAGTAGTATCGGGAATTCACCCCTCCACTTT.

This sequence joins TRBV6-2 or TRBV6-3 and TRBJ2-1, with 8 bases identical to TRBD2. The CDR3 extends over 15 amino acids. Trimming removed 6 bases from V and 8 bases from J; junction bases left unmatched: 12. The germline gives CDR1 MNHEY, CDR2 SVGEGT. CDR3 nucleotide sequence: TGTGCCAGCAGCTCCGGGACTAGGATGTCGGATGAGCAGTTCTTC. Translated, it gives CASSSGTRMSDEQFF.